Below are 31 T cell receptor beta chains sequenced from a single sample in a study of cytomegalovirus exposure and HLA in healthy donors (dated by TCRdb to the late 2010s). Library prep was done by the immunoSEQ multiplex PCR assay. A mixture of 60 forward primers for TCR Vbeta segments and 13 reverse primers for TCR Jbeta segments was used in the multiplex PCR. TCRdb took over this immuneACCESS table, retaining in-frame rearrangements with V and J assigned. Such tables are incomplete; in checked studies, under half of the missing clones stem from an unresolved V gene, and the remainder is unexplained. The sample yields 81,000 or so clones; 62% were counted once. The top ten clones comprise roughly 6% of the sample. The specimen sequenced was PBMCs. The source is a woman aged 25 to 39 in good health and CMV-seropositive.

The genes are TRBV7-9 and TRBJ2-2, with a tentative D call TRBD1 (5 bases). The V end was cut by 4 bases, the J end by 4 bases, with 16 bases between. The CDR3 contains 16 residues. Germline V gives CDR1 SEHNR, CDR2 FQNEAQ (reference sequence). The CDR3 region has the DNA TGTGCCAGCAGCTACCGGGCCTTTAGGGGCACCGGGGAGCTGTTTTTT. The encoded protein is CASSYRAFRGTGELFF.

The rearrangement uses TRBV9 and TRBJ2-3, with TRBD1 matching over 8 bases. This CDR3 region has 16 residues. Germline V gives CDR1 SGDLS, CDR2 YYNGEE. Losses at the gene ends were 0 bases for V and 0 bases for J; bases not matched to a gene: 3. CDR3 sequence: CASSVGTGTSTDTQYF. The DNA of the CDR3 is TGTGCCAGCAGCGTAGGGACAGGGACTAGCACAGATACGCAGTATTTT.

The chain uses TRBV27 and TRBJ1-1; possible D gene TRBD1, 6 bases. The CDR3 has 13 amino acids. V was pared by 0 bases and J by 8 bases, with 10 bases between. Germline V lookup: CDR1 MNHEY, CDR2 SMNVEV (reference sequence). The CDR3 region is CASSLSPGTEAFF. CDR3 nucleotides: TGTGCCAGCAGTTTATCACCCGGGACAGAAGCTTTCTTT.

This CDR3 reads CASSPSGTGYYTIYF. In DNA form, the CDR3 reads TGTGCCAGCAGCCCCTCTGGGACAGGGTACTACACCATATATTTT. The V call is TRBV7-2, the J call TRBJ1-3; 9 positions agree with TRBD1. Unmatched junction bases numbered 10, after V lost 5 bases and J lost 8 bases. Germline values: CDR1 SGHTA, CDR2 FQGNSA. The CDR3 runs to 15 residues. The whole variable domain, filled in from reference TRBV7-2 and TRBJ1-3, reads GAGVSQSPSNKVTEKGKDVELRCDPISGHTALYWYRQSLGQGLEFLIYFQGNSAPDKSGLPSDRFSAERTGGSVSTLTIQRTQQEDSAVYLCASSPSGTGYYTIYFGEGSWLTVV.

V usage is TRBV30 and J usage is TRBJ2-1; 10 bases are a match to TRBD1. Trimming at V came to 0 bases and at J to 6 bases, leaving 5 bases not matched to a gene. This CDR3 region has 15 residues. Germline-derived CDR1 and CDR2 are GTSNPN and SVGIG (reference sequence). CDR3 protein: CAWSVGTGAVNEQFF. The CDR3 DNA reads TGTGCCTGGAGTGTAGGGACAGGGGCCGTCAATGAGCAGTTCTTC. The full variable domain, in which reference TRBV30 and TRBJ2-1 provide the parts outside the CDR3, is SQTIHQWPATLVQPVGSPLSLECTVEGTSNPNLYWYRQAAGRGLQLLFYSVGIGQISSEVPQNLSASRPQDRQFILSSKKLLLSDSGFYLCAWSVGTGAVNEQFFGPGTRLTVL.

Here the CDR3 DNA reads TGTGCCAGCAGCTTAGGGGGACTGCTATACGAGCAGTACTTC. Translating it yields CASSLGGLLYEQYF. The chain is built from TRBV11-3 and TRBJ2-7, with D possibly matching TRBD2 (6 bases). Looked up from germline, CDR1 is SGHNT and CDR2 is YENEEA. CDR3 length equals 14 residues. V lost 1 base and J 4 bases, leaving 11 bases between the germline ends.

The V call is TRBV6-5, the J call TRBJ2-7; possible D gene TRBD1, 5 bases. The CDR3 covers 14 residues. The germline V gene encodes CDR1 MNHEY and CDR2 SVGAGI. V shed 5 bases and J shed 0 bases, with 11 bases lying between them. The CDR3 region is CASSPTGHSYEQYF. In DNA form, the CDR3 reads TGTGCCAGCAGTCCCACCGGACACTCCTACGAGCAGTACTTC.

The chain is built from TRBV7-9 and TRBJ2-1; D gene unclear. Trimming pared 1 base from V and 5 bases from J, leaving 12 bases between. Germline V lookup: CDR1 SEHNR, CDR2 FQNEAQ (reference sequence). The CDR3 runs to 15 residues. For the CDR3, the DNA is TGTGCCAGCAGCTTAGTCCTAGGCGTGAACAATGAGCAGTTCTTC. It codes for CASSLVLGVNNEQFF.

This chain joins TRBV6-5 and TRBJ1-2, with unresolved D. Trimming removed 5 bases at V and 4 bases at J, with 11 bases between. Germline assignment: CDR1 MNHEY and CDR2 SVGAGI. This CDR3 spans 13 amino acids. The CDR3 loop is CASSPRRGYGYTF. CDR3 nucleotide sequence: TGTGCCAGCAGTCCGCGACGGGGCTATGGCTACACCTTC.

The chain has TRBV30 and TRBJ2-7, with 11 bases identical to TRBD2. The V and J ends lost 3 bases and 6 bases, in that order; junction bases with no gene match: 4. Germline CDR1 and CDR2: GTSNPN and SVGIG (reference sequence). The CDR3 contains 13 residues. DNA of the CDR3: TGTGCCTGGAGGTCTAGCGGGGGGTTCGAGCAGTACTTC. This encodes CAWRSSGGFEQYF. Together with reference TRBV30 and TRBJ2-7, the CDR3 gives the full variable domain: SQTIHQWPATLVQPVGSPLSLECTVEGTSNPNLYWYRQAAGRGLQLLFYSVGIGQISSEVPQNLSASRPQDRQFILSSKKLLLSDSGFYLCAWRSSGGFEQYFGPGTRLTVT.

The rearrangement uses TRBV4-2 and TRBJ2-3; 8 positions match TRBD1. Germline CDR1 is LGHNA and CDR2 is YNFKEQ. The V gene end was trimmed by 3 bases and the J gene end by 5 bases; junction bases not matched to a gene: 10. The CDR3 contains 16 residues. CDR3 loop: CASSQAFAGGKDTQYF. The CDR3 bases are TGTGCCAGCAGCCAGGCCTTCGCAGGGGGCAAAGATACGCAGTATTTT.

This chain links TRBV28 with TRBJ1-2, with 7 nucleotides matching TRBD1. V was pared by 3 bases and J by 7 bases, with 20 bases of the junction left unmatched. From germline, CDR1 is MDHEN and CDR2 SYDVKM. The CDR3 has 18 residues. Written as DNA, the CDR3 is TGTGCCAGCAGTTTCTCCTCCTCGCAAGGGGGCGCGTCATCTGGCTACACCTTC. Translation gives CASSFSSSQGGASSGYTF.

This clone has a handful of counts. The rearrangement joins TRBV14 to TRBJ2-7, with 10 nucleotides matching TRBD2. The CDR3 length is 15 residues. Looked up from germline, CDR1 is SGHDN and CDR2 is FVKESK. The J segment lost 6 bases and the V segment lost 4 bases, leaving 9 bases of the junction unmatched. CDR3 coding DNA: TGTGCCAGCAGCCCCCTCGTAGCGGGGGGACGCGAGCAGTACTTC. This gives the protein CASSPLVAGGREQYF.

The rearrangement links TRBV19 to TRBJ1-2; 10 positions match TRBD1. This CDR3 has 17 residues. V trimming: 5 bases; J trimming: 3 bases; junction bases outside the gene matches: 12. CDR1 and CDR2 from the germline V gene are LNHDA and SQIVND (reference sequence). CDR3 in amino acids: CASSLYGTGDTDYGYTF. The CDR3 DNA sequence: TGTGCCAGTAGTTTATACGGGACAGGGGACACCGACTATGGCTACACCTTC.

The chain joins TRBV5-6 to TRBJ1-2; the D is unclear. This CDR3 is built from 13 residues. CDR1 is SGHDT, CDR2 YYEEEE, per germline. Trimming shortened V by 0 bases and J by 3 bases, and 6 bases separated the two germline ends. The CDR3 bases are TGTGCCAGCAGCTTGGACAAGTACTATGGCTACACCTTC. It encodes CASSLDKYYGYTF.

This sequence joins TRBV12-5 and TRBJ1-2; 8 bases fit TRBD1. V was pared by 5 bases and J by 8 bases, with 7 bases of the junction left unmatched. The CDR3 consists of 13 residues. Germline assignment: CDR1 LGHNT and CDR2 FRNRAP. The CDR3 region is CASGLPQGGGYTF. DNA of the CDR3: TGTGCTAGTGGTCTACCACAGGGGGGCGGCTACACCTTC.

In DNA, the CDR3 is TGTGCCAGCAGTTCTAAGGACGGGAATAGCAATCAGCCCCAGCATTTT. Encoded protein: CASSSKDGNSNQPQHF. J is TRBJ1-5 and V is TRBV7-9; D ambiguous. Germline CDR1 reads SEHNR; CDR2 reads FQNEAQ (reference sequence). The CDR3 has 16 amino acids. V was shortened by 6 bases and J by 0 bases, with 15 bases between the two germline ends.

This chain connects TRBV2 to TRBJ1-2; 10 bases fit TRBD1. The germline gives CDR1 SNHLY, CDR2 FYNNEI. V was pared by 1 base and J by 4 bases, with 3 bases of the junction left unmatched. The CDR3 length is 15 residues. CDR3 sequence reads: CASSEVRQGAYGYTF. CDR3 coding DNA: TGTGCCAGCAGTGAAGTGAGACAGGGGGCCTATGGCTACACCTTC. The whole variable domain, remainder taken from reference TRBV2 and TRBJ1-2, is EPEVTQTPSHQVTQMGQEVILRCVPISNHLYFYWYRQILGQKVEFLVSFYNNEISEKSEIFDDQFSVERPDGSNFTLKIRSTKLEDSAMYFCASSEVRQGAYGYTFGSGTRLTVV.

The chain combines TRBV28 with TRBJ2-7, with D possibly matching TRBD1 (6 bases). CDR3 length: 13 amino acids. Germline-derived CDR1 and CDR2 are MDHEN and SYDVKM. Trimming took 6 bases from V and 2 from J, leaving 11 bases between them. The CDR3 protein is CASRTTGTYEQYF. The CDR3 nucleotides are TGTGCCAGCAGGACTACAGGGACCTACGAGCAGTACTTC.

The chain recombines TRBV6-6 with TRBJ1-1; D gene uncertain. CDR1 and CDR2 (germline): MNHNY, SVGAGI (reference sequence). The CDR3 is 11 amino acids. Trimming took off 2 bases at V and 7 bases at J, with 5 bases between the two ends. CDR3 bases: TGTGCCAGCAGTTACCCAGATGAAGCTTTCTTT. Amino acids: CASSYPDEAFF.

This chain joins TRBV15 and TRBJ2-5; 7 nucleotides match TRBD2. The CDR3 has 15 residues. V shed 2 bases and J 2 bases; nucleotides not matched to a gene: 5. Germline assignment: CDR1 LNHNV and CDR2 YYDKDF (reference sequence). The CDR3 protein is CATSRNSGLQETQYF. The CDR3 DNA sequence: TGTGCCACCAGCAGAAATAGCGGGTTACAAGAGACCCAGTACTTC.

The chain carries TRBV11-3 and TRBJ2-7; 10 bases align to TRBD1. The CDR3 contains 15 residues. Trimming removed 6 bases from V and 3 bases from J; junction bases left unmatched: 8. The germline CDR1 and CDR2 sequences are SGHNT and YENEEA. CDR3 nucleotides: TGTGCCAGCAGTCTCGCGGGACAGGGGTTCTACGAGCAGTACTTC. It yields the protein CASSLAGQGFYEQYF.

The chain employs TRBV6-5 and TRBJ1-4; TRBD1 is a possible D gene (5 bases). This CDR3 comprises 14 residues. V lost 6 bases, J lost 4 bases, and 12 bases lay in between. CDR1 is MNHEY, CDR2 SVGAGI, per germline. The CDR3 sequence: CASRAGRNNEKLFF. CDR3 coding DNA: TGTGCCAGCAGAGCGGGACGGAATAATGAAAAACTGTTTTTT.

The chain joins TRBV11-2 to TRBJ2-5; a weak D match, TRBD1 (6 bases). Germline lookup yields CDR1 SGHAT and CDR2 FQNNGV. CDR3 length: 15 residues. V was shortened by 1 base and J by 4 bases, with 13 bases between the two germline ends. CDR3 nucleotide sequence: TGTGCCAGCAGCTTAGTGGCAGGGGCTCTAGAGACCCAGTACTTC. Protein sequence: CASSLVAGALETQYF.

The rearrangement joins TRBV4-2 to TRBJ2-7; TRBD1 aligns across 7 bases. CDR3 length: 17 amino acids. Germline CDR1 reads LGHNA; CDR2 reads YNFKEQ. V was pared by 5 bases and J by 0 bases, with 13 bases of the junction left unmatched. CDR3 region: CASSSDREFASSYEQYF. The CDR3 bases are TGTGCCAGCAGCTCAGACAGGGAGTTTGCGAGCTCCTACGAGCAGTACTTC.

The chain recombines TRBV6-1 with TRBJ1-3, with a tentative D call TRBD1 (5 bases). The CDR3 is 17 residues long. Germline values: CDR1 MNHNS, CDR2 SASEGT. Trimming removed 4 bases at V and 3 bases at J, with 19 bases between. DNA for the CDR3: TGTGCCAGCAGTGCCGTCGGGGGAGGATTCGTTGGAAACACCATATATTTT. Its translation: CASSAVGGGFVGNTIYF.

The chain is built from TRBV18 and TRBJ1-5, with 8 bases matching TRBD1. The CDR3 runs 16 residues. Germline-derived CDR1 and CDR2 are KGHSH and LQKENI. V lost 3 bases to trimming and J lost 2 bases; unmatched junction nucleotides: 6. DNA for the CDR3: TGTGCCAGCTCACCTTACGGACAGGGCGGCAATCAGCCCCAGCATTTT. This encodes CASSPYGQGGNQPQHF.

With regard to this clone: Additional DNA sequences in this sample encode the identical CDR3. This chain joins TRBV28 and TRBJ1-5, with D uncertain. Germline V lookup: CDR1 MDHEN, CDR2 SYDVKM. Trimming stripped 1 base from V and 2 bases from J, with 3 bases between. The CDR3 consists of 13 residues. The CDR3 reads CASSLSGNQPQHF. In DNA form, the CDR3 reads TGTGCCAGCAGTTTATCTGGCAATCAGCCCCAGCATTTT.

Comments on this clone: Other nucleotide sequences from this sample produce the same CDR3. The DNA for the CDR3 is TGTGCCAGCTCCCGGACTAGCATGTTCAACGAGCAGTTCTTC. Encoded protein: CASSRTSMFNEQFF. The chain uses TRBV6-1 and TRBJ2-1; TRBD2 matches 8 bases. The CDR3 sequence is 14 residues long. J lost 10 bases, V lost 8 bases, and 13 bases had no gene match. Germline assignment: CDR1 MNHNS and CDR2 SASEGT.

V is TRBV28 and J is TRBJ2-5, with 9 bases fitting TRBD1. The tail of the sequence fits TRBJ2-7 better, so the J call may be wrong. In germline, CDR1 is MDHEN, CDR2 SYDVKM. The CDR3 contains 16 residues. The chain's CDR3 is CASSPYGTGSSYEQYF. DNA for the CDR3: TGTGCCAGCAGTCCGTACGGGACAGGGTCGTCCTACGAGCAGTACTTC.

This chain joins TRBV25-1 and TRBJ1-1; D gene unclear. Trimming cost V 1 base and J 3 bases, with 9 bases left between them. Germline values: CDR1 MGHDK, CDR2 SYGVNS. The CDR3 has 14 residues. The CDR3 region has the DNA TGTGCCAGCAGTGAATCTTACGGAGACACTGAAGCTTTCTTT. Translating it yields CASSESYGDTEAFF.